Following are 6 T cell receptor beta chains from one sample sequenced in a study of T cell responses to AZD1222 COVID-19 vaccine. Clones were sequenced by immunoSEQ multiplex PCR, and TCRdb holds only the in-frame ones, with some missing. The table includes 95,000 to 150,000 clones, 92% detected once. The starting material was peripheral blood, obtained on day 0 of AZD1222 vaccination. These receptors originate from an adult in good health.

The CDR3 protein is CASSLGGQGQDYGYTF. In nucleotides, the CDR3 is TGTGCCAGCAGCTTAGGGGGACAGGGGCAGGACTATGGCTACACCTTC. The genes are TRBV7-2 and TRBJ1-2; 10 bases map to TRBD1. The V and J ends lost 1 base and 3 bases, in that order; junction bases with no gene match: 5. The germline V gene encodes CDR1 SGHTA and CDR2 FQGNSA. The CDR3 is 16 amino acids.

The J gene is TRBJ2-1, the V gene TRBV6-5, with a weak D call TRBD2 (5 bases). The germline V gene encodes CDR1 MNHEY and CDR2 SVGAGI. CDR3 length: 14 amino acids. Trimming removed 6 bases at V and 2 bases at J, with 11 bases between. CDR3 bases: TGTGCCAGCAGCCCCGGGAACGCCTACAATGAGCAGTTCTTC. Its translation: CASSPGNAYNEQFF.

The chain employs TRBV7-2 and TRBJ2-2; D remains ambiguous. The germline V gene has CDR1 SGHTA and CDR2 FQGNSA. With 4 bases removed from V and 7 bases from J, the gap between germline ends came to 7 bases. The CDR3 is 12 amino acids. The CDR3 DNA sequence: TGTGCCAGCAGCTCTCCTATCGGGGAGCTGTTTTTT. Its translation: CASSSPIGELFF.

V gene TRBV7-6 combines with J gene TRBJ2-5; D is perhaps TRBD1 (5 bases). Germline assignment: CDR1 SGHVS and CDR2 FNYEAQ. There are 15 residues in the CDR3. Trimming pared 1 base from V and 5 bases from J, leaving 14 bases between. DNA for the CDR3: TGTGCCAGCAGCTTAGTATCCAGGGCCGGCGAGACCCAGTACTTC. Translated: CASSLVSRAGETQYF.

The chain couples TRBV10-1 to TRBJ2-7; D is uncertain. V lost 2 bases, J lost 3 bases, and 11 bases lay in between. Germline loops: CDR1 WNHNN, CDR2 SYGVQD (reference sequence). The CDR3 is 14 amino acids. CDR3 loop: CASSEGSYLYEQYF. CDR3 DNA sequence: TGCGCCAGCAGTGAGGGCAGTTACCTCTACGAGCAGTACTTC.

V gene TRBV7-9 combines with J gene TRBJ1-4; no clear D. V dropped 0 bases and J dropped 5 bases, with 7 bases sitting between them. The CDR3 runs to 14 residues. Germline V lookup: CDR1 SEHNR, CDR2 FQNEAQ (reference sequence). CDR3 DNA: TGTGCCAGCAGCTTAGCGCAAGGAAATGAAAAACTGTTTTTT. It encodes CASSLAQGNEKLFF.